One and the same sample provided the 31 T cell receptor beta chains below, sequenced in a study of identifying expanded T cells in peripheral blood. Here immunoSEQ multiplex PCR was the method, and the copy in TCRdb shows in-frame clones only, minus some. The sample has 100,000 or so clones; approximately 90% are singletons. Sequences were obtained from blood. Source of these receptors: a person between 18 and 69 years old in good health.

This clone was seen a handful of times. The chain employs TRBV19 and TRBJ1-5; the D is unclear. The CDR3 has 12 amino acids. The V gene's germline CDR1 is LNHDA and CDR2 SQIVND (reference sequence). V was shortened by 10 bases and J by 1 base, with 8 bases between the two germline ends. CDR3 sequence: CATQQSNQPQHF. CDR3 nucleotides: TGTGCCACCCAACAGAGCAATCAGCCCCAGCATTTT.

The chain employs TRBV5-5 and TRBJ2-7; 7 bases map to TRBD1. The ends lost 1 base at V and 2 bases at J; junction bases unmatched: 6. CDR1 is SGHKS, CDR2 YYEKEE, per germline (reference sequence). The length of the CDR3 is 15 residues. The CDR3 DNA sequence: TGTGCCAGCAGCTTGACAGGACAGGCCCCCTACGAGCAGTACTTC. Translating it yields CASSLTGQAPYEQYF.

The chain carries TRBV10-3 and TRBJ2-3; D is uncertain. Germline CDR1 ENHRY, CDR2 SYGVKD. Trimming left V 2 bases short and J 1 base short, with 7 bases between. The CDR3 loop spans 14 amino acids. The CDR3 spells CAISESLGTDTQYF. The CDR3 bases are TGTGCCATCAGTGAGAGTCTGGGCACAGATACGCAGTATTTT.

The chain has TRBV6-1 and TRBJ2-3; D remains unclear. Germline loops: CDR1 MNHNS, CDR2 SASEGT. Between the trimmed V and J ends, which lost 6 bases and 1 base, there was a span of 11 bases. CDR3 size: 14 residues. Written as DNA, the CDR3 is TGTGCCAGCAGGTCGAGATCGGGCACAGATACGCAGTATTTT. It is translated as CASRSRSGTDTQYF.

Only a few counts were recorded for this clone. V is TRBV2 and J is TRBJ2-4; 7 nucleotides agree with TRBD1. Germline V gene data show CDR1 as SNHLY and CDR2 as FYNNEI. The CDR3 is 13 amino acids. V lost 8 bases, J lost 2 bases, and 3 bases stayed unmatched. CDR3 coding DNA: TGTGCCAGCTCACAGGGGCCCAAAAACATTCAGTACTTC. It translates to CASSQGPKNIQYF. Combining the CDR3 with reference TRBV2 and TRBJ2-4 gives the whole variable domain EPEVTQTPSHQVTQMGQEVILRCVPISNHLYFYWYRQILGQKVEFLVSFYNNEISEKSEIFDDQFSVERPDGSNFTLKIRSTKLEDSAMYFCASSQGPKNIQYFGAGTRLSVL.

This rearrangement joins TRBV5-4 to TRBJ2-7; possible D gene TRBD2, 7 bases. The CDR3 consists of 14 residues. In germline, CDR1 is SGHNT, CDR2 YYREEE (reference sequence). V was trimmed by 1 base and J by 2 bases, leaving 10 bases between them. The CDR3 loop is CASSLLGGPYEQYF. Written as DNA, the CDR3 is TGTGCCAGCAGCTTGTTGGGGGGGCCCTACGAGCAGTACTTC.

The chain couples TRBV6-5 to TRBJ1-2; no reliable D call. This CDR3 is built from 15 residues. V lost 3 bases, J lost 7 bases, and 18 bases lay in between. Germline-derived CDR1 and CDR2 are MNHEY and SVGAGI. The CDR3, as DNA: TGTGCCAGCAGTTATCGACGGGCCCGACCTCTTGGCTACACCTTC. Amino acid sequence: CASSYRRARPLGYTF.

This chain uses TRBV2 with TRBJ2-2, with D perhaps TRBD1 (5 bases). V lost 8 bases, J lost 3 bases, and 13 bases lay in between. In germline, CDR1 is SNHLY, CDR2 FYNNEI. The CDR3 is 14 amino acids. DNA for the CDR3: TGTGCCAGCTCAGGACAAACTTACACCGGGGAGCTGTTTTTT. Amino acids: CASSGQTYTGELFF.

The gene calls are TRBV28 and TRBJ1-5; D is undetermined. CDR1 and CDR2 (germline): MDHEN, SYDVKM. The CDR3 extends over 16 amino acids. The V end was cut by 6 bases, the J end by 1 base, with 16 bases between. CDR3 sequence: CASSPIEPPSNQPQHF. The CDR3 DNA is TGTGCCAGCAGCCCCATTGAGCCCCCGAGCAATCAGCCCCAGCATTTT.

This sequence joins TRBV6-6 and TRBJ2-2; 12 bases are a match to TRBD2. CDR3 length: 14 residues. CDR1 MNHNY and CDR2 SVGAGI come from the germline V gene (reference sequence). The trim removed 6 bases at V and 7 bases at J, leaving 3 bases unmatched. CDR3 in amino acids: CASRLAGGGGELFF. CDR3 in DNA: TGTGCCAGCAGACTAGCGGGGGGAGGCGGGGAGCTGTTTTTT.

The chain joins TRBV7-2 to TRBJ2-5, with D possibly matching TRBD1 (5 bases). V was shortened by 5 bases and J by 1 base, with 14 bases between the two germline ends. The V gene's germline CDR1 is SGHTA and CDR2 FQGNSA. The CDR3 covers 15 residues. The CDR3 loop reads CASSLLRQFQETQYF. The CDR3 DNA follows: TGTGCCAGCAGCCTCCTTCGACAGTTCCAAGAGACCCAGTACTTC.

By sample share, this clone is medium-sized. J is TRBJ2-7 and V is TRBV7-6; D possibly matches TRBD1 or TRBD2 (6 bases each). The V and J ends lost 3 bases and 4 bases respectively, with 13 bases between them. This CDR3 contains 14 residues. CDR1 and CDR2 (germline): SGHVS, FNYEAQ. The chain's CDR3 is CASSFGGGNYEQYF. The CDR3 DNA follows: TGTGCCAGCAGCTTCGGAGGGGGGAATTACGAGCAGTACTTC. The full variable domain, rest sourced from reference TRBV7-6 and TRBJ2-7, is GAGVSQSPRYKVTKRGQDVALRCDPISGHVSLYWYRQALGQGPEFLTYFNYEAQQDKSGLPNDRFSAERPEGSISTLTIQRTEQRDSAMYRCASSFGGGNYEQYFGPGTRLTVT.

CDR3 amino acids: CASSYLDLDGYTF. In DNA form, the CDR3 reads TGTGCCAGCAGTTACCTAGATCTCGATGGCTACACCTTC. The rearrangement links TRBV6-6 to TRBJ1-2; no clear D gene. Trimming took off 2 bases at V and 6 bases at J, with 10 bases between the two ends. Germline values: CDR1 MNHNY, CDR2 SVGAGI (reference sequence). This CDR3 comprises 13 residues.

The V call is TRBV30, the J call TRBJ1-1; D remains unclear. Trimming removed 2 bases at V and 1 base at J, with 8 bases between. The CDR3 runs to 13 residues. The germline CDR1 and CDR2 sequences are GTSNPN and SVGIG (reference sequence). CDR3 nucleotides: TGTGCCTGGAGTCGAGCAGAGAACACTGAAGCTTTCTTT. Translation: CAWSRAENTEAFF.

This clone was counted once. The chain combines TRBV9 with TRBJ2-3; 8 bases are shared with TRBD2. The CDR3 consists of 17 residues. The V segment lost 0 bases and the J segment 5 bases; nucleotides outside the gene matches: 11. Germline-derived CDR1 and CDR2 are SGDLS and YYNGEE. In DNA form, the CDR3 reads TGTGCCAGCAGCGTAGAAGGAGGGGGACTAGTTGGAGATACGCAGTATTTT. Translation gives CASSVEGGGLVGDTQYF.

The V call is TRBV21-1, the J call TRBJ2-5; TRBD1, the table's D call, was not compared with the DNA. TRBV21-1 is classified as a pseudogene. The CDR3 runs to 15 residues. This chain's CDR3 is CASRYDRHYQETQYF. The CDR3 DNA reads as TGTGCCAGCAGGTATGACAGGCATTACCAAGAGACCCAGTACTTC.

The chain recombines TRBV6-6 with TRBJ2-7; no firm D call. Trimming took off 7 bases at V and 6 bases at J, with 10 bases between the two ends. CDR3 length: 11 residues. The germline V gene encodes CDR1 MNHNY and CDR2 SVGAGI (reference sequence). The CDR3 sequence: CASKNQIEQYF. DNA of the CDR3: TGTGCCAGCAAAAATCAGATCGAGCAGTACTTC.

The chain is built from TRBV5-4 and TRBJ1-4; 9 nucleotides line up with TRBD1. Germline V gene sequence: CDR1 SGHNT, CDR2 YYREEE (reference sequence). V gave up 3 bases and J gave up 11 bases; unmatched junction bases: 5. The CDR3 totals 13 residues. The CDR3 DNA reads TGTGCCAGCAGCTCTGGGACAGGGATGAAACTGTTTTTT. Translated, it gives CASSSGTGMKLFF.

The J gene is TRBJ2-1, the V gene TRBV2; D not resolved. Germline V gene data show CDR1 as SNHLY and CDR2 as FYNNEI. The V gene lost 4 bases and the J gene lost 4 bases, with 5 bases spanning the gap. The CDR3 consists of 12 residues. The DNA of the CDR3 is TGTGCCAGCAGTGCCGTTTACAATGAGCAGTTCTTC. It yields the protein CASSAVYNEQFF.

The gene calls are TRBV7-6 and TRBJ2-5; D gene uncertain. Between the trimmed V and J ends, which lost 5 bases and 2 bases, there was a span of 9 bases. This CDR3 has 13 amino acids. CDR1 and CDR2 (germline): SGHVS, FNYEAQ. CDR3 in DNA: TGTGCCAGCAGCCCTCTAGAACAAGAGACCCAGTACTTC. It codes for CASSPLEQETQYF. Combining the CDR3 with reference TRBV7-6 and TRBJ2-5 gives the whole variable domain GAGVSQSPRYKVTKRGQDVALRCDPISGHVSLYWYRQALGQGPEFLTYFNYEAQQDKSGLPNDRFSAERPEGSISTLTIQRTEQRDSAMYRCASSPLEQETQYFGPGTRLLVL.

The rearrangement uses TRBV5-1 and TRBJ2-7; a possible D gene is TRBD1 (6 bases). The germline CDR1 and CDR2 sequences are SGHRS and YFSETQ. The V gene lost 3 bases and the J gene lost 0 bases, with 16 bases spanning the gap. The CDR3 is 16 amino acids. CDR3 sequence (DNA): TGCGCCAGCAGCTCGCGACTGACAGGCGCCTCCTACGAGCAGTACTTC. It encodes CASSSRLTGASYEQYF. The full variable domain, completed using reference TRBV5-1 and TRBJ2-7, is KAGVTQTPRYLIKTRGQQVTLSCSPISGHRSVSWYQQTPGQGLQFLFEYFSETQRNKGNFPGRFSGRQFSNSRSEMNVSTLELGDSALYLCASSSRLTGASYEQYFGPGTRLTVT.

CDR3 bases: TGTGCCAGCAGCTTAGACAGGGGGAGAGGCTACACCTTC. It translates to CASSLDRGRGYTF. V is TRBV7-7 and J is TRBJ1-2; TRBD1 agrees at 8 bases. Trimming cost V 1 base and J 8 bases; bases outside gene matches: 3. Germline V gives CDR1 SSHAT, CDR2 FNYEAQ (reference sequence). The CDR3 consists of 13 residues.

The chain recombines TRBV2 with TRBJ1-2; D remains ambiguous. CDR3 length: 13 amino acids. Germline loops: CDR1 SNHLY, CDR2 FYNNEI. The V gene lost 7 bases and the J gene lost 1 base, with 10 bases spanning the gap. CDR3 coding DNA: TGTGCCAGCATTTATGACAATAACTATGGCTACACCTTC. Protein product: CASIYDNNYGYTF.

V and J are TRBV6-5 and TRBJ1-2; D unclear. The germline V gene encodes CDR1 MNHEY and CDR2 SVGAGI. Trimming pared 2 bases from V and 6 bases from J, leaving 7 bases between. The length of the CDR3 is 12 residues. DNA of the CDR3: TGTGCCAGCAGTTACACAAATGATGGCTACACCTTC. This gives the protein CASSYTNDGYTF.

About this clone: At one boundary the junction diverges from the germline segment, which might be a read error. The chain couples TRBV5-8 to TRBJ2-7; D unclear. There are 12 residues in the CDR3. CDR1 and CDR2 (germline): SGHTS, YDEGEE. CDR3 in amino acids: CASSLGSAPSCF. Here the CDR3 DNA reads TGTGCCAGCAGCCTGGGTTCTGCCCCGAGTTGCTTC.

The chain links TRBV4-1 to TRBJ1-1; tentatively, D is TRBD1 (5 bases). Germline V gene lookup returns CDR1 MGHRA and CDR2 YSYEKL. The ends were cut back, 4 bases at V and 6 bases at J, with 18 bases in the middle. The CDR3 extends over 15 amino acids. The CDR3 region is CASSRNRDRTSEAFF. The CDR3 nucleotides read TGCGCCAGCAGCCGGAATAGGGACCGGACTTCTGAAGCTTTCTTT.

The V gene is TRBV19, the J gene TRBJ2-1; 9 positions match TRBD1. V shed 3 bases and J 2 bases; nucleotides not matched to a gene: 2. This CDR3 comprises 15 residues. Per the germline V gene, CDR1 is LNHDA and CDR2 is SQIVND (reference sequence). The CDR3, as DNA: TGTGCCAGTAGTATCGGACAGGGGCCCTACAATGAGCAGTTCTTC. It specifies CASSIGQGPYNEQFF.

V usage is TRBV19 and J usage is TRBJ1-1, with a possible D match to TRBD1 (5 bases). CDR3 length: 13 amino acids. Germline V gene data show CDR1 as LNHDA and CDR2 as SQIVND (reference sequence). V was shortened by 7 bases and J by 6 bases, with 15 bases between the two germline ends. The CDR3 region has the DNA TGTGCCAGTACCGATGGGGGGGACCCTGAAGCTTTCTTT. This gives the protein CASTDGGDPEAFF.

Turning to this clone: A read error may explain this, as a much larger clone is one base away. The sample contains more than one DNA sequence encoding this CDR3. The chain couples TRBV7-2 to TRBJ1-2, with 8 bases matching TRBD1. This CDR3 has 13 residues. Trimming cost V 5 bases and J 3 bases; bases outside gene matches: 2. The germline V gene encodes CDR1 SGHTA and CDR2 FQGNSA. The CDR3 DNA follows: TGTGCCAGCAGCCCGGGACAGGACTATGGCTACACCTTC. Translated: CASSPGQDYGYTF.

This rearrangement joins TRBV5-1 to TRBJ2-1; 13 nucleotides agree with TRBD2. Germline CDR1 SGHRS, CDR2 YFSETQ. Trimming removed 4 bases from V and 8 bases from J; junction bases left unmatched: 6. This CDR3 is 15 amino acids long. The CDR3 sequence: CASSITSGGADEQFF. The DNA of the CDR3 is TGCGCCAGCAGCATAACTAGCGGGGGGGCCGATGAGCAGTTCTTC.

The rearrangement uses TRBV29-1 and TRBJ2-3; no clear D. The CDR3 runs to 11 residues. Germline V gene sequence: CDR1 SQVTM, CDR2 ANQGSEA. V gave up 8 bases and J gave up 3 bases, with 9 bases separating them. CDR3 region: CSLTTTDTQYF. The CDR3 coding sequence is TGCAGCTTAACGACGACAGATACGCAGTATTTT.